This passage covers 11 T cell receptor beta chains from one sample sequenced in a study of blood T cell repertoires in COVID-19. The table came from immunoSEQ multiplex PCR; TCRdb's copy has only in-frame clones and leaves some out. In the table there are some 80,000 clones, 80% to 90% of which are singletons. The sequencing input was peripheral blood. All receptors come from a human donor in a cohort sampled during active COVID-19.

J is TRBJ2-7 and V is TRBV4-1, with 10 bases lining up with TRBD1. This CDR3 has 15 amino acids. Germline V gives CDR1 MGHRA, CDR2 YSYEKL. Unmatched junction bases numbered 4, after V lost 0 bases and J lost 5 bases. The CDR3 loop reads CASSQDDRGLDEQYF. CDR3 nucleotides: TGCGCCAGCAGCCAAGACGACAGGGGGCTCGACGAGCAGTACTTC.

This chain uses TRBV19 with TRBJ1-2; 7 bases fit TRBD1. Germline values: CDR1 LNHDA, CDR2 SQIVND (reference sequence). Trimming cost V 6 bases and J 1 base; bases outside gene matches: 8. This CDR3 spans 15 amino acids. The CDR3 sequence is CASRSRDSLNYGYTF. The CDR3 DNA sequence: TGTGCCAGTAGGAGCCGGGACAGCCTTAACTATGGCTACACCTTC. The full variable domain, in which reference TRBV19 and TRBJ1-2 provide the parts outside the CDR3, is DGGITQSPKYLFRKEGQNVTLSCEQNLNHDAMYWYRQDPGQGLRLIYYSQIVNDFQKGDIAEGYSVSREKKESFPLTVTSAQKNPTAFYLCASRSRDSLNYGYTFGSGTRLTVV.

The chain couples TRBV19 to TRBJ2-1, with D perhaps matching TRBD2 (6 bases). Trimming took 9 bases from V and 0 from J, leaving 6 bases between them. CDR1 and CDR2 from the germline V gene are LNHDA and SQIVND (reference sequence). The CDR3 has 12 residues. The CDR3 region is CASGGSYNEQFF. In nucleotides, the CDR3 is TGTGCCAGCGGGGGCTCCTACAATGAGCAGTTCTTC.

The V call is TRBV27, the J call TRBJ1-1, with TRBD1 as a possible D gene (6 bases). Trimming removed 2 bases at V and 4 bases at J, with 8 bases between. This CDR3 spans 13 amino acids. CDR1 and CDR2 from the germline V gene are MNHEY and SMNVEV (reference sequence). CDR3 region: CASSLQGPTEAFF. CDR3 in DNA: TGTGCCAGCAGTTTACAGGGGCCCACTGAAGCTTTCTTT.

The chain is built from TRBV24-1 and TRBJ2-3, with TRBD2 identical over 8 bases. Losses at the gene ends were 4 bases for V and 0 bases for J; bases not matched to a gene: 5. Germline V gene data show CDR1 as KGHDR and CDR2 as SFDVKD. The CDR3 is 16 amino acids. The CDR3 region is CATSDYSGVSTDTQYF. The CDR3 bases are TGTGCCACCAGTGACTATAGCGGGGTTAGCACAGATACGCAGTATTTT.

The table lists this clone with a few counts. This rearrangement joins TRBV2 to TRBJ2-3, with 7 bases matching TRBD1. The CDR3 is 15 residues long. Germline V gives CDR1 SNHLY, CDR2 FYNNEI. The J segment lost 4 bases and the V segment lost 10 bases, leaving 14 bases of the junction unmatched. CDR3 bases: TGTGCCATCCCCCGAGTAGGGGGCCGGGCAGATACGCAGTATTTT. Translation gives CAIPRVGGRADTQYF.

The chain is built from TRBV7-9 and TRBJ2-1, with 15 positions matching TRBD2. Germline lookup yields CDR1 SEHNR and CDR2 FQNEAQ (reference sequence). This CDR3 region has 16 residues. With V trimmed by 6 bases and J by 8 bases, 8 bases remained unmatched. DNA of the CDR3: TGTGCCAGCAGACTCGGACTAGCGGGGGGGCCCGATGAGCAGTTCTTC. Protein product: CASRLGLAGGPDEQFF.

The J gene is TRBJ2-2, the V gene TRBV28; no clear D. Trimming stripped 3 bases from V and 3 bases from J, with 14 bases between. The length of the CDR3 is 16 residues. Per germline, CDR1 MDHEN and CDR2 SYDVKM. The CDR3 sequence is CASSFGFGWDTGELFF. For the CDR3, the DNA is TGTGCCAGCAGTTTCGGTTTCGGGTGGGACACCGGGGAGCTGTTTTTT.

Comment on this clone: At one end, the junction sequence differs from germline, possibly due to a read error. Other DNA variants within this sample encode the same CDR3. This chain uses TRBV15 with TRBJ2-2; 10 bases line up with TRBD2. The germline V gene has CDR1 LNHNV and CDR2 YYDKDF (reference sequence). The CDR3 has 16 amino acids. The CDR3 sequence: CATSRDLAGVTGELFF. The CDR3 DNA follows: TGTGCCACCAGTAGAGATCTAGCGGGAGTTACCGGGGAGCTGTTTTTT.

This rearrangement joins TRBV12-3 or TRBV12-4 to TRBJ2-1, with 7 bases aligning to TRBD2. J gave up 4 bases and V 8 bases, and 2 bases lay outside the gene matches. This CDR3 contains 12 residues. The DNA for the CDR3 is TGTGCCAGCGGGGGGGGATACAATGAGCAGTTCTTC. This codes for CASGGGYNEQFF.

The chain couples TRBV27 to TRBJ2-1; 7 bases match TRBD1. Germline V gene data show CDR1 as MNHEY and CDR2 as SMNVEV (reference sequence). This CDR3 is built from 13 residues. V lost 2 bases, J lost 10 bases, and 5 bases stayed unmatched. In DNA form, the CDR3 reads TGTGCCAGCAGTTTAAAGCAGGACAGGGAGCAGTTCTTC. It encodes CASSLKQDREQFF.